The rows below give T cell receptor beta chains drawn from one sample of a study of neoadjuvant nivolumab and ipilimumab in lung cancer. Libraries were prepared by immunoSEQ multiplex PCR; TCRdb keeps only in-frame clonotypes and omits some of them. The data show 24,000 or so clones, approximately 80% seen once. The sample in question was peripheral blood, obtained before neoadjuvant nivolumab, alone or with ipilimumab. All receptors come from an adult with non-small cell lung cancer. CDR3s include the opening cysteine and the closing phenylalanine or tryptophan. The D gene is left open where the match is weak. Not every row has a clone size; where given, it reads once, few, many or a size class.

>.|.|TRBV18|TRBJ2-3
CASSPRASAADTQYF
TGTGCCAGCTCACCAAGGGCTAGCGCGGCAGATACGCAGTATTTT
>.|few|TRBV5-1|TRBJ2-7
CASSSTGNHEQYF
TGCGCCAGCAGCTCTACAGGGAACCACGAGCAGTACTTC
>.|.|TRBV5-4|TRBJ1-6
CASSAGRTIPSPLHF
TGTGCCAGCAGCGCGGGGAGGACAATTCCTTCACCCCTCCACTTT
>.|.|TRBV4-1|TRBJ2-1
CASSPGATYNEQFF
TGCGCCAGCAGTCCGGGGGCTACCTACAATGAGCAGTTCTTC
>.|.|TRBV7-8|TRBJ1-6
CASSSLGAGYNSPLHF
TGTGCCAGCAGCTCGCTAGGGGCAGGTTATAATTCACCCCTCCACTTT
>TRBD1|once|TRBV14|TRBJ2-2
CASSPGGGAQAGELFF
TGTGCCAGCAGCCCAGGGGGCGGGGCCCAGGCCGGGGAGCTGTTTTTT
>.|few|TRBV12-1|TRBJ1-2
CASSFSITGYTF
TGTGCCAGCAGCTTTTCTATAACTGGCTACACCTTC
>TRBD1|few|TRBV5-1|TRBJ2-1
CASSLEGAAGDEQFF
TGCGCCAGCAGCTTGGAGGGGGCGGCGGGTGATGAGCAGTTCTTC
>.|.|TRBV15|TRBJ2-5
CATSRDGNRAEETQYF
TGTGCCACCAGCAGAGATGGTAACAGGGCCGAGGAGACCCAGTACTTC
>.|.|TRBV5-1|TRBJ1-2
CASRRTDYGYTF
TGCGCCAGCAGGAGGACAGACTATGGCTACACCTTC
>TRBD2|.|TRBV5-1|TRBJ2-1
CASSSTSGGSNEQFF
TGCGCCAGCAGCTCAACTAGCGGGGGATCAAATGAGCAGTTCTTC
>.|.|TRBV11-2|TRBJ1-6
CASSLLRGPLHF
TGTGCCAGCAGCTTACTCCGGGGTCCCCTCCACTTT
>.|.|TRBV10-3|TRBJ1-5
CAISDVSNQPQHF
TGTGCCATCAGTGACGTGAGCAATCAGCCCCAGCATTTT
>.|.|TRBV2|TRBJ2-1
CASSDRVSSYNEQFF
TGTGCCAGCAGTGACAGGGTGAGCTCCTACAATGAGCAGTTCTTC
>.|.|TRBV20-1|TRBJ2-7
CSAEQGYEQYF
TGCAGTGCTGAACAGGGCTACGAGCAGTACTTC
>.|few|TRBV28|TRBJ2-3
CASSSTDTQYF
TGTGCCAGCAGTTCCACAGATACGCAGTATTTT
>.|few|TRBV7-8|TRBJ1-1
CASSPGGYGTEAFF
TGTGCCAGCAGCCCAGGAGGGTATGGCACTGAAGCTTTCTTT
>TRBD1|.|TRBV4-3|TRBJ2-7
CASSQDWGTGGHEQYF
TGCGCCAGCAGCCAAGACTGGGGGACAGGGGGACACGAGCAGTACTTC
>.|.|TRBV5-6|TRBJ1-1
CASSLLGDTEAFF
TGTGCCAGCAGCTTGCTGGGAGACACTGAAGCTTTCTTT
>.|few|TRBV9|TRBJ2-3
CASSVGAGSDTQYF
TGTGCCAGCAGCGTAGGGGCGGGCTCCGATACGCAGTATTTT
>TRBD1|.|TRBV20-1|TRBJ2-7
CSARGTGRLDF
TGCAGTGCTCGTGGGACAGGCCGCCTAGACTTC
>.|.|TRBV27|TRBJ1-1
CASTSNGWAGTEAFF
TGTGCCAGCACCTCGAACGGATGGGCTGGCACTGAAGCTTTCTTT
>TRBD1|.|TRBV2|TRBJ1-5
CASGKEGAQPQHF
TGTGCCAGCGGAAAGGAGGGGGCCCAGCCCCAGCATTTT
>.|.|TRBV21-1|TRBJ2-7
CANPYEQYF
TGTGCCAACCCCTACGAGCAGTACTTC
>.|.|TRBV28|TRBJ1-6
CASSLQPVSSSPLHF
TGTGCCAGCAGTTTACAGCCGGTCTCGAGCTCACCCCTCCACTTT
>TRBD2|.|TRBV7-3|TRBJ2-5
CASSPTGAGGETQYF
TGTGCCAGCAGCCCGACCGGGGCGGGAGGGGAGACCCAGTACTTC
>.|.|TRBV7-2|TRBJ2-1
CASSRRAGEGYNEQFF
TGTGCCAGCAGCCGAAGGGCAGGGGAGGGGTACAATGAGCAGTTCTTC
>TRBD1|.|TRBV7-2|TRBJ2-7
CASSPDRGGYEQYF
TGTGCCAGCAGCCCGGACAGGGGAGGCTACGAGCAGTACTTC
>.|.|TRBV18|TRBJ1-3
CASSPIGATLRNGGNTIYF
TGTGCCAGCTCACCAATTGGGGCTACTCTGAGAAACGGCGGAAACACCATATATTTT
>.|.|TRBV11-2|TRBJ2-7
CASSLDLEGSYEQYF
TGTGCCAGCAGCTTAGATTTGGAAGGATCCTACGAGCAGTACTTC
>.|.|TRBV19|TRBJ1-2
CASSLQEYYGYTF
TGTGCCAGTAGCCTACAGGAGTACTATGGCTACACCTTC
>.|few|TRBV6-1|TRBJ1-5
CASSGRVTYQPQHF
TGTGCCAGCAGTGGCAGGGTAACCTATCAGCCCCAGCATTTT
>.|.|TRBV5-4|TRBJ1-1
CASRDGGTEAFF
TGTGCCAGCCGGGACGGGGGAACTGAAGCTTTCTTT
>.|.|TRBV29-1|TRBJ2-3
CSVHQGQATQYF
TGCAGCGTTCACCAGGGCCAAGCAACGCAGTATTTT
>.|.|TRBV5-4|TRBJ2-5
CASSLSGAGETQYF
TGTGCCAGCAGCTTGTCGGGGGCAGGAGAGACCCAGTACTTC
>TRBD1|.|TRBV2|TRBJ2-6
CASSALTGAGANVLTF
TGTGCCAGCAGTGCCTTGACAGGGGCTGGGGCCAACGTCCTGACTTTC
>.|.|TRBV2|TRBJ2-7
CASSDSYEQYF
TGTGCCAGCAGTGACAGCTACGAGCAGTACTTC
>.|.|TRBV6-5|TRBJ2-3
CASSSSGVADTQYF
TGTGCCAGCAGTTCTTCAGGGGTGGCAGATACGCAGTATTTT
>.|.|TRBV13|TRBJ2-4
CASSLGVAKNIQYF
TGTGCCAGCAGCCTCGGGGTAGCCAAAAACATTCAGTACTTC
>.|.|TRBV6-5|TRBJ1-4
CASSYSRGEKLFF
TGTGCCAGCAGTTACTCGAGAGGTGAAAAACTGTTTTTT
>TRBD1|once|TRBV4-2|TRBJ2-2
CASSQRQGATGELFF
TGTGCCAGCAGCCAACGACAGGGGGCAACCGGGGAGCTGTTTTTT